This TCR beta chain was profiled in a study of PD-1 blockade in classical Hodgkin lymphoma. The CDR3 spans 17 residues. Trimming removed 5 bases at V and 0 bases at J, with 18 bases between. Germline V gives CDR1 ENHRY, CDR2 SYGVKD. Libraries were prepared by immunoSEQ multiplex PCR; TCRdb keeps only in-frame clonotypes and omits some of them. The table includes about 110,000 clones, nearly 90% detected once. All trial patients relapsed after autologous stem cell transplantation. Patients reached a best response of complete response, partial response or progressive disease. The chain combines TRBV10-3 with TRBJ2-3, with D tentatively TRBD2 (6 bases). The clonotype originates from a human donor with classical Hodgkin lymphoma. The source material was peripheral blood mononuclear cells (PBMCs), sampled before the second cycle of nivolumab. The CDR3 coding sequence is TGTGCCATCAGTCCAGGTACTAGCCCACCTAGCACAGATACGCAGTATTTT. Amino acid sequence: CAISPGTSPPSTDTQYF.